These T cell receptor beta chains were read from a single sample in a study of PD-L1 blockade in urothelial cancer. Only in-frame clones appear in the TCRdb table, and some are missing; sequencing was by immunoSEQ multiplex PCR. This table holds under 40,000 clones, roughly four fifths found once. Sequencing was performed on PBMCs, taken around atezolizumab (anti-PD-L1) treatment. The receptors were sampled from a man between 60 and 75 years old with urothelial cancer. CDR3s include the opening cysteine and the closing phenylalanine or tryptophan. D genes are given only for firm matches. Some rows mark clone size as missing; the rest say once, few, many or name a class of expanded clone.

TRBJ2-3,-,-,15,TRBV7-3,CASSLRGGATDTQYF,TGTGCCAGCAGCTTACGTGGGGGGGCCACAGATACGCAGTATTTT
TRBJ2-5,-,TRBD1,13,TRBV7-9,CASSMGQVATQYF,TGTGCCAGCAGCATGGGACAGGTTGCGACCCAGTACTTC
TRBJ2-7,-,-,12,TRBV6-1,CASSGQYYEQYF,TGTGCCAGCAGTGGACAGTACTACGAGCAGTACTTC
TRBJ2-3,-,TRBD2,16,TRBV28,CASSLEGGGGTDTQYF,TGTGCCAGCAGTTTAGAGGGCGGCGGGGGAACAGATACGCAGTATTTT
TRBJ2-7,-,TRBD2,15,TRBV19,CASRTSGVSSYEQYF,TGTGCCAGTAGAACAAGCGGGGTCAGCTCCTACGAGCAGTACTTC
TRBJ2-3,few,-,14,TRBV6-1,CASKATARTDTQYF,TGTGCCAGCAAGGCGACAGCGCGCACAGATACGCAGTATTTT
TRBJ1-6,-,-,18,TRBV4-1,CASSQVGVPKGYNSPLHF,TGCGCCAGCAGCCAAGTCGGGGTCCCCAAGGGCTATAATTCACCCCTCCACTTT
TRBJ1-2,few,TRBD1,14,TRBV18,CASSPSTGGYGYTF,TGTGCCAGCTCCCCTTCGACAGGGGGCTATGGCTACACCTTC
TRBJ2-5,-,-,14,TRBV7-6,CASSGYRVGETQYF,TGTGCCAGCAGCGGATACAGGGTCGGAGAGACCCAGTACTTC
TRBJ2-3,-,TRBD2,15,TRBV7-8,CASSLWLAGTDTQYF,TGTGCCAGCAGCTTATGGCTAGCGGGCACAGATACGCAGTATTTT
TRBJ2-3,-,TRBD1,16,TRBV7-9,CASSFTGQGSADTQYF,TGTGCCAGCAGCTTTACGGGACAGGGAAGCGCAGATACGCAGTATTTT
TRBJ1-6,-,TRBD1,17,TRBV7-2,CASSLAPGGSLGKPLHF,TGTGCCAGCAGCTTAGCACCAGGGGGCTCTTTGGGGAAACCCCTCCACTTT
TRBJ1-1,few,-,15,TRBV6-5,CASSPVRVDDTEAFF,TGTGCCAGCAGTCCCGTGAGGGTAGATGACACTGAAGCTTTCTTT
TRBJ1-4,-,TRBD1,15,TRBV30,CAWTSLGTANEKLFF,TGTGCCTGGACTTCCCTGGGGACAGCTAATGAAAAACTGTTTTTT
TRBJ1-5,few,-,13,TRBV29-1,CSVSQESNQPQHF,TGCAGCGTGTCACAGGAGAGCAATCAGCCCCAGCATTTT
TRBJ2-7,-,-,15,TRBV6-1,CASSEALDSIYEQYF,TGTGCCAGCAGTGAAGCCCTGGACAGCATCTACGAGCAGTACTTC
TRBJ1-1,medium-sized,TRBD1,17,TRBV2,CASSTPAGTGLITEAFF,TGTGCCAGCAGTACACCGGCCGGGACAGGGTTGATCACTGAAGCTTTCTTT
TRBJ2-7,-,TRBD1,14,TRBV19,CASSHRDRGDEQYF,TGTGCCAGTAGCCACCGGGACAGGGGCGACGAGCAGTACTTC
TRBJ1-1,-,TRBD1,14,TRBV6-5,CASRPKTGRREAFF,TGTGCCAGCAGGCCGAAGACAGGGCGGAGGGAAGCTTTCTTT
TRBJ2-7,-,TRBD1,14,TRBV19,CASRGQGNSYEQYF,TGTGCCAGTCGTGGACAGGGGAATTCCTACGAGCAGTACTTC
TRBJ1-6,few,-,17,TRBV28,CASSPWGESSYNSPLHF,TGTGCCAGCAGTCCATGGGGGGAGAGCTCCTATAATTCACCCCTCCACTTT
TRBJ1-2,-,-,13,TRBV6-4,CASSPSGGYGYTF,TGTGCCAGCAGTCCCAGTGGCGGCTATGGCTACACCTTC
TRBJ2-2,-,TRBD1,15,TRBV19,CASSIAGQGTGELFF,TGTGCCAGTAGTATAGCGGGACAGGGGACCGGGGAGCTGTTTTTT
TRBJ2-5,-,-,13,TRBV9,CASSQQNQETQYF,TGTGCCAGCAGCCAACAGAACCAAGAGACCCAGTACTTC
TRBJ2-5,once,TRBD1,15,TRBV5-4,CASSSSRDSQETQYF,TGTGCCAGCAGCTCGTCCCGGGACAGCCAAGAGACCCAGTACTTC
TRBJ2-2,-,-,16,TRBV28,CATSSADYANTGELFF,TGTGCTACTTCGTCGGCAGACTATGCGAACACCGGGGAGCTGTTTTTT
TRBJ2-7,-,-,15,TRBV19,CASRYRASAAYEQYF,TGTGCCAGTAGATACAGGGCAAGCGCGGCCTACGAGCAGTACTTC
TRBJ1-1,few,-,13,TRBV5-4,CASSAAVYTEAFF,TGTGCCAGCAGCGCGGCCGTGTACACTGAAGCTTTCTTT
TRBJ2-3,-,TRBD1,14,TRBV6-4,CASSADRGVNTQYF,TGTGCCAGCAGTGCCGACAGGGGGGTAAATACGCAGTATTTT
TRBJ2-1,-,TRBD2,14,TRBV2,CASRPGLAGNEQFF,TGTGCCAGCAGGCCGGGACTAGCGGGGAATGAGCAGTTCTTC
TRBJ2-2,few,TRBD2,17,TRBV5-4,CASSSLAAGLDTGELFF,TGTGCCAGCAGCTCATTGGCAGCGGGGTTGGACACCGGGGAGCTGTTTTTT